The 6 T cell receptor beta chains given below trace back to one sample, sequenced in a study of beta chain features in type 1 diabetes. Sequenced material consisted of expressed TCRB transcripts (all of the isolated RNA was reverse transcribed). TCRdb's copy holds only in-frame clones and misses some; the assay was immunoSEQ multiplex PCR. The sample shows about 360,000 clones, roughly an eighth of them seen only once. The material sequenced was naive CD4+ T cells from blood. Receptor source: a man aged 18 to 30 in good health.

This clone showed up just a few times. The chain is built from TRBV15 and TRBJ2-1; TRBD2 matches at 11 bases. J gave up 4 bases and V 5 bases, and 7 bases lay outside the gene matches. The length of the CDR3 is 16 residues. The germline gives CDR1 LNHNV, CDR2 YYDKDF (reference sequence). CDR3: CATSPSTSGVYNEQFF. The DNA for the CDR3 is TGTGCCACCAGCCCATCGACTAGCGGGGTTTACAATGAGCAGTTCTTC.

This clone was observed a few times. The chain couples TRBV9 to TRBJ1-1; D uncertain. V lost 3 bases and J lost 2, with 11 bases in between. Germline V gene sequence: CDR1 SGDLS, CDR2 YYNGEE. CDR3 length: 14 amino acids. The CDR3 region is CASSELTANTEAFF. The CDR3 DNA follows: TGTGCCAGCAGCGAACTTACAGCCAACACTGAAGCTTTCTTT.

The J gene is TRBJ1-3, the V gene TRBV7-2; 7 bases are a match to TRBD1. The CDR3 loop spans 13 amino acids. The junction had 13 bases not matched to a gene; V was cut back by 4 bases and J by 16 bases. CDR1 and CDR2 from the germline V gene are SGHTA and FQGNSA. The CDR3 spells CASSSVARDSLYF. The CDR3, as DNA: TGTGCCAGCAGCTCAGTTGCCCGGGACAGCCTCTATTTT.

Comments on this clone: The sample carries other DNA sequences with the same CDR3. J is TRBJ2-7 and V is TRBV5-1; 10 nucleotides agree with TRBD1. The trim removed 4 bases at V and 3 bases at J, leaving 7 bases unmatched. The CDR3 has 15 amino acids. Germline assignment: CDR1 SGHRS and CDR2 YFSETQ. The CDR3 loop reads CASSLNRDRGYEQYF. CDR3 coding DNA: TGCGCCAGCAGCCTGAACCGGGACAGGGGCTACGAGCAGTACTTC.

The J gene is TRBJ2-1, the V gene TRBV19; TRBD2 matches at 11 bases. The CDR3 sequence is 16 residues long. V shed 0 bases and J 4 bases; nucleotides not matched to a gene: 2. The V gene's germline CDR1 is LNHDA and CDR2 SQIVND (reference sequence). The CDR3: CASSIEPSGRYNEQFF. Written as DNA, the CDR3 is TGTGCCAGTAGTATAGAGCCTAGCGGGAGGTACAATGAGCAGTTCTTC.

This clone was found a few times. J is TRBJ1-1 and V is TRBV11-2; possible D gene TRBD1, 5 bases. The CDR3 has 14 amino acids. The V end lost 2 bases, the J end lost 4 bases, and 11 bases lay between the germline ends. From germline, CDR1 is SGHAT and CDR2 FQNNGV. CDR3 in amino acids: CASSLKSGGTEAFF. CDR3 coding DNA: TGTGCCAGCAGCTTAAAATCCGGGGGCACTGAAGCTTTCTTT.